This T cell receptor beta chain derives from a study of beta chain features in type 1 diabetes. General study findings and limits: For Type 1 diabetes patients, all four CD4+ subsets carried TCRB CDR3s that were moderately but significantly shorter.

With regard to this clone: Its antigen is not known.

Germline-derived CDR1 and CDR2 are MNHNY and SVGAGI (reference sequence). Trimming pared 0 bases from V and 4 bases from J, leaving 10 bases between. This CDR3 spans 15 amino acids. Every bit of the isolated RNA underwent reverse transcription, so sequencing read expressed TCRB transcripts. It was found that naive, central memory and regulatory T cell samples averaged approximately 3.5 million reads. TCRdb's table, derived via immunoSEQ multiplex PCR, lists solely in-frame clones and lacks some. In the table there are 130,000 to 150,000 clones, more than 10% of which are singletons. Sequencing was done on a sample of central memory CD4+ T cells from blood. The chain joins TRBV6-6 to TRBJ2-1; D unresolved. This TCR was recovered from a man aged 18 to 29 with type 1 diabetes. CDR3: CASSYSLGQYNEQFF. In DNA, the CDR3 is TGTGCCAGCAGTTACTCGCTAGGGCAGTACAATGAGCAGTTCTTC.